These T cell receptor beta chains were read from a single sample in a study of T cell repertoires in cytomegalovirus infection. TCRdb recomputed calls from the reads with MiXCR, one row per CDR3 protein. This table holds 290,000 or so distinct CDR3 sequences, about 26% found once. Source material: PBMCs. These receptor sequences come from a human donor in good health (CMV status not recorded). Some clones in this sample may be carry-over from other donors' samples. Each CDR3 is given with its conserved first and last residue. Clone size appears in some rows only: once, few, many, or a class for an expanded clone.

J gene | V gene | clone size | CDR3 protein
TRBJ2-7 | TRBV27 | - | CASSWRTSGRSSYEQYF
TRBJ2-4 | TRBV5-1 | - | CASSYGRTGVANIQYF
TRBJ2-3 | TRBV20-1 | - | CSHGRTGAPDTQYF
TRBJ1-1 | TRBV19 | many | CASTLTEGTEAFF
TRBJ2-7 | TRBV7-8 | many | CASSLGASGQGTYEQYF
TRBJ2-2 | TRBV6-1 | - | CASRRDRVNTGELFF
TRBJ1-2 | TRBV3-1 | few | CASSQERPVLGYGYTF
TRBJ2-5 | TRBV6-1 | - | CASSEQGQETQYF
TRBJ2-1 | TRBV28 | - | CASSLSTGGQFF
TRBJ2-1 | TRBV7-6 | few | CASSPGQGARNEQFF
TRBJ2-7 | TRBV29-1 | many | CSSLGGTGVNEQYF
TRBJ1-6 | TRBV20-1 | few | CSAHQGNINSPLHF
TRBJ1-4 | TRBV29-1 | - | CSVEEAREKLFF
TRBJ2-1 | TRBV5-5 | many | CASSLVGRSNEQFF
TRBJ2-1 | TRBV6-5 | many | CASSYSGVNNEQFF
TRBJ2-7 | TRBV29-1 | - | CSVHRGSHEQYF
TRBJ2-7 | TRBV12-3/TRBV12-4 | - | CASRTQREFDEQYF
TRBJ2-1 | TRBV5-6 | - | CASSVTGTYNEQFF
TRBJ1-5 | TRBV7-2 | - | CASSPPPGFANQPQHF
TRBJ2-5 | TRBV15 | - | CATSRDRTVRETQYF
TRBJ1-1 | TRBV6-5 | - | CASSSYPMNTEAFF
TRBJ2-7 | TRBV28 | few | CASSLSPDEQYF
TRBJ1-5 | TRBV10-3 | once | CAISEKGVRDQPQHF
TRBJ2-1 | TRBV27 | few | CASSEGRLGYNEQFF
TRBJ2-7 | TRBV20-1 | - | CSTGDYPYEQYF